The sequence of this T cell receptor (beta chain) was determined in a study of cytotoxic CD8 clonotypes in ibrutinib-treated CLL. The overall study: There were, on average, roughly 260,000 productive templates and tens of thousands of productive rearrangements per sample. General study findings and limits: Before falling back toward baseline at progression, clonality had risen at the time of ibrutinib response. Baseline clonality was higher than in age-matched healthy donors and moved in step with circulating CD8+ T-cell counts.

CDR3 length equals 18 residues. V dropped 0 bases and J dropped 2; count of bases not matched to a gene: 7. CDR1 and CDR2 from the germline V gene are SGHTA and FQGTGA. This clone came up once. Its antigen remains unidentified. A 1 in 200,000 to 1 in 1 million T cell depth was the sequencing target. TCRdb keeps only in-frame clones here, not all; method: immunoSEQ multiplex PCR. Here the sample spans about 270,000 clones, approximately 79% being singletons. V is TRBV7-3 and J is TRBJ2-3; 11 nucleotides line up with TRBD2. The origin of this receptor is a human donor with chronic lymphocytic leukemia. The sequences come from PBMCs, collected at disease progression, from a patient treated with ibrutinib. The CDR3 reads CASSLTARLAGSTDTQYF. In DNA, the CDR3 is TGTGCCAGCAGCTTAACAGCTAGACTAGCGGGATCCACAGATACGCAGTATTTT.